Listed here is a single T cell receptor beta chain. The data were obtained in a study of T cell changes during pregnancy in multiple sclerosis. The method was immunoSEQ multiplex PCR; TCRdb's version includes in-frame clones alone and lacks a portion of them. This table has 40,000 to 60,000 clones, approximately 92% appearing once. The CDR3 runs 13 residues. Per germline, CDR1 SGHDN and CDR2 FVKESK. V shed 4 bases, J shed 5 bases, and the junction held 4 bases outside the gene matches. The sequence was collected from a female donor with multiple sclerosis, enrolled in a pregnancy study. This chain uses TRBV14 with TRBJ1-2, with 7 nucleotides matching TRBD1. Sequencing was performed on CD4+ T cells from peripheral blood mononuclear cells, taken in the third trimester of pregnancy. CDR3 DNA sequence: TGTGCCAGCAGCCCGGGGACAGCTTATGGCTACACCTTC. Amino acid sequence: CASSPGTAYGYTF.